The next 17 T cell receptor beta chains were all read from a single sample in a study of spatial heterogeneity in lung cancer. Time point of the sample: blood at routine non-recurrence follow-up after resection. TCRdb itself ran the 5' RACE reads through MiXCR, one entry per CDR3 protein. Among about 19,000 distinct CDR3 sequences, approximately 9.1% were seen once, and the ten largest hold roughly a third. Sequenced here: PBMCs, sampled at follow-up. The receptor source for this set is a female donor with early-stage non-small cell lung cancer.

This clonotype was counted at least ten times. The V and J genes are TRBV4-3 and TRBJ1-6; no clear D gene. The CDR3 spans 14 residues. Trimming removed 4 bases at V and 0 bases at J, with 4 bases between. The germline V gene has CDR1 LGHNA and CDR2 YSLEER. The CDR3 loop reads CASSRGSYNSPLHF. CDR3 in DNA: TGCGCCAGCAGCCGGGGCTCCTATAATTCACCCCTCCACTTT.

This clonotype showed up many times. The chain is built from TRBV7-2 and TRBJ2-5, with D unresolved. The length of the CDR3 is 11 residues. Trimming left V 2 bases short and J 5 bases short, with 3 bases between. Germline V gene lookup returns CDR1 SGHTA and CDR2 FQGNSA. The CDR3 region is CASSLSETQYF. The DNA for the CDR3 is TGTGCCAGCAGCTTATCGGAGACCCAGTACTTC.

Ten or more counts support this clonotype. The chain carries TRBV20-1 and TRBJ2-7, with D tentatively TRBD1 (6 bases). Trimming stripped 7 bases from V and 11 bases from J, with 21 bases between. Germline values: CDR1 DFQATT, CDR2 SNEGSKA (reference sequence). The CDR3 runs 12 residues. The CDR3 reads CSGKVDRAREYF. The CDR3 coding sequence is TGCAGTGGCAAGGTGGACAGAGCCCGGGAGTACTTC.

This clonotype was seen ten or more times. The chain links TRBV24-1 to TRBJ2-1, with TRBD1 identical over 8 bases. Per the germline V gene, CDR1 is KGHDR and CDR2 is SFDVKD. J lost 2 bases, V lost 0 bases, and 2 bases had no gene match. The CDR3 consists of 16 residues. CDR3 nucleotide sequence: TGTGCCACCAGTGATTTGTCAGGGGGCACCTACAATGAGCAGTTCTTC. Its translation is CATSDLSGGTYNEQFF.

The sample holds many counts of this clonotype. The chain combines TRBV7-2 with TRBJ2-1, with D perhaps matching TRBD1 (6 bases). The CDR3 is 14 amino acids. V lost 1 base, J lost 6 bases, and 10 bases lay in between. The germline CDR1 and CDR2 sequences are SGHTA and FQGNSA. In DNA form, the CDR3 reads TGTGCCAGCAGCTTAGGTTGGGGGCGCAATGAGCAGTTCTTC. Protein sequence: CASSLGWGRNEQFF. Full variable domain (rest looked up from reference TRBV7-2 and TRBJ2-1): GAGVSQSPSNKVTEKGKDVELRCDPISGHTALYWYRQSLGQGLEFLIYFQGNSAPDKSGLPSDRFSAERTGGSVSTLTIQRTQQEDSAVYLCASSLGWGRNEQFFGPGTRLTVL.

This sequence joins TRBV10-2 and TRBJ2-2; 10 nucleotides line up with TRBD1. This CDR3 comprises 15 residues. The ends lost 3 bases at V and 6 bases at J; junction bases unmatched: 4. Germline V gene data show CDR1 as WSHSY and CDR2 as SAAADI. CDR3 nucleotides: TGCGCCAGCAGTGATGGACAGGGGGGAGCCGGGGAGCTGTTTTTT. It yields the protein CASSDGQGGAGELFF.

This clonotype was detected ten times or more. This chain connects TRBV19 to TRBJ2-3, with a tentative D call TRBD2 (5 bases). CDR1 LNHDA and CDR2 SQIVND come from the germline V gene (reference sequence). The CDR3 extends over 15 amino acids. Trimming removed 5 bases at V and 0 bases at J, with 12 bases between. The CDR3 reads CASSGLGSSTDTQYF. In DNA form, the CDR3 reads TGTGCCAGTAGTGGACTGGGTTCTAGCACAGATACGCAGTATTTT. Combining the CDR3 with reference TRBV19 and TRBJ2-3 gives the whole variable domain DGGITQSPKYLFRKEGQNVTLSCEQNLNHDAMYWYRQDPGQGLRLIYYSQIVNDFQKGDIAEGYSVSREKKESFPLTVTSAQKNPTAFYLCASSGLGSSTDTQYFGPGTRLTVL.

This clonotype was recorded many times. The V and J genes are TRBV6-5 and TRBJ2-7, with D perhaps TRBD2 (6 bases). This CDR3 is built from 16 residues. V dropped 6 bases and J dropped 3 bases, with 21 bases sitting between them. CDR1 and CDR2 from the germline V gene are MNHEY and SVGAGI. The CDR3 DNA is TGTGCCAGCAGCGACCTAGCGATAGGGACGTACTACGAGCAGTACTTC. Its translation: CASSDLAIGTYYEQYF.

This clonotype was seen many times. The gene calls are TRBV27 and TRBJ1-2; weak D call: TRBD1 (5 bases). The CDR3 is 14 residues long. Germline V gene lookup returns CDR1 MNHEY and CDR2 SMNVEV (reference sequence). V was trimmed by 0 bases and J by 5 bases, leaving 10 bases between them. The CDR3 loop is CASSLSTGTYGYTF. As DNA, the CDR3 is TGTGCCAGCAGTTTATCCACCGGGACGTATGGCTACACCTTC.

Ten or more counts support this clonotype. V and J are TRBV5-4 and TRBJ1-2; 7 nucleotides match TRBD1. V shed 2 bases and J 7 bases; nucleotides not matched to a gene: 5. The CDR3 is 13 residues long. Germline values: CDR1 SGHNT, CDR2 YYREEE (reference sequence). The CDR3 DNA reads TGTGCCAGCAGCTTAGACAGGGTCGGTGGCTACACCTTC. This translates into CASSLDRVGGYTF.

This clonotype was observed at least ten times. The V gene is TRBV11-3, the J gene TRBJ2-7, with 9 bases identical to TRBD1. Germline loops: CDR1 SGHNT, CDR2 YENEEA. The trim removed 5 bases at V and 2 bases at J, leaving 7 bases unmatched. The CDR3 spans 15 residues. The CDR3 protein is CASSPGQGRAYEQYF. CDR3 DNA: TGTGCCAGCAGCCCCGGACAGGGGAGGGCCTACGAGCAGTACTTC.

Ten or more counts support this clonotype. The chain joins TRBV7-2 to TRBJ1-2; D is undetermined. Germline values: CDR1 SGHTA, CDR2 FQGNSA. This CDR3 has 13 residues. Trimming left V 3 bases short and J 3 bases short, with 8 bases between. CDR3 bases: TGTGCCAGCAGCTTGACCCGCGACTATGGCTACACCTTC. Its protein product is CASSLTRDYGYTF. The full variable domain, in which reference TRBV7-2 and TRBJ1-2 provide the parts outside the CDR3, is GAGVSQSPSNKVTEKGKDVELRCDPISGHTALYWYRQSLGQGLEFLIYFQGNSAPDKSGLPSDRFSAERTGGSVSTLTIQRTQQEDSAVYLCASSLTRDYGYTFGSGTRLTVV.

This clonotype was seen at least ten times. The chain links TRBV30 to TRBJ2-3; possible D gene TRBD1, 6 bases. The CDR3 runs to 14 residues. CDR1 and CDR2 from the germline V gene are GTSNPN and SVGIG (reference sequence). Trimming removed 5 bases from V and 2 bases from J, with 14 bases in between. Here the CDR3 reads CAWSDRLPTDTQYF. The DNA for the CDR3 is TGTGCCTGGTCTGACAGGTTACCCACAGATACGCAGTATTTT.

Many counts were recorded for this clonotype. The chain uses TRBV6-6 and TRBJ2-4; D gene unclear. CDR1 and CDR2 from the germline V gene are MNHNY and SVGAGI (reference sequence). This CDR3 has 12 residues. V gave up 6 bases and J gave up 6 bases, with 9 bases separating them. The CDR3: CASSRPRNIQYF. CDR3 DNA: TGTGCCAGCAGCCGACCGAGAAACATTCAGTACTTC.

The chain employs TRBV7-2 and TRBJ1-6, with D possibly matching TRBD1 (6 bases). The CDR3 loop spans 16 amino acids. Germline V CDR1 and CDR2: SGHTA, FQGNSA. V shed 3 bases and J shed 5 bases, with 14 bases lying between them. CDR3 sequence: CASSLDYRQDNSPLHF. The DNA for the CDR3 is TGTGCCAGCAGCTTGGACTACCGACAGGATAATTCACCCCTCCACTTT.

For the CDR3, the DNA is TGTGCCAGCAGTAATTGGACTAGCGGGAGTGGCTTTTACAATGAGCAGTTCTTC. Translated, it gives CASSNWTSGSGFYNEQFF. The rearrangement links TRBV2 to TRBJ2-1; 13 bases are a match to TRBD2. CDR1 SNHLY and CDR2 FYNNEI come from the germline V gene. The CDR3 contains 18 residues. The trim removed 5 bases at V and 4 bases at J, leaving 11 bases unmatched.

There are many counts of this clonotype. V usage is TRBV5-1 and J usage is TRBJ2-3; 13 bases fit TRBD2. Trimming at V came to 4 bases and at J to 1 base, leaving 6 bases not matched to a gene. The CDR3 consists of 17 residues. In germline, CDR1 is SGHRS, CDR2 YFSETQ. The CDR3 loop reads CASSLPGLAGRTDTQYF. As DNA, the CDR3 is TGCGCCAGCAGCCTGCCGGGACTAGCGGGGCGCACAGATACGCAGTATTTT.